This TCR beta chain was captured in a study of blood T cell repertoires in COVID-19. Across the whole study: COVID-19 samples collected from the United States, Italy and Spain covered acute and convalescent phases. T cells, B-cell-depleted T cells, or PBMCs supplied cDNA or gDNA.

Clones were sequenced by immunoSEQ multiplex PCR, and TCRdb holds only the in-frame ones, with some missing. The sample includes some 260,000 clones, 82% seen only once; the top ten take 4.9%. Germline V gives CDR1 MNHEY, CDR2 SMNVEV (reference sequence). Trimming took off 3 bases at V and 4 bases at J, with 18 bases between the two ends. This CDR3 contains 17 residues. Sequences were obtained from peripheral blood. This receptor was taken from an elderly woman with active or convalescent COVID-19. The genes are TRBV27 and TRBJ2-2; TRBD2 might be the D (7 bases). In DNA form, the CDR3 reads TGTGCCAGCAGTTTTTGGGGGGGCGGGGTTGGCACCGGGGAGCTGTTTTTT. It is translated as CASSFWGGGVGTGELFF.